The source of this T cell receptor beta chain is a study of T cell changes during pregnancy in multiple sclerosis. Clones were read by immunoSEQ multiplex PCR, and TCRdb kept only the in-frame ones, dropping some. Of around 40,000 clones listed, 85% to 90% are singletons. This clone was seen just once. With 1 base removed from V and 6 bases from J, the gap between germline ends came to 9 bases. CDR1 and CDR2 (germline): LGHNA, YNFKEQ. The CDR3 length is 14 residues. The TCR sequence derives from a female donor with multiple sclerosis, enrolled in a pregnancy study. The input for sequencing was CD4+ T cells from peripheral blood mononuclear cells, taken before pregnancy. The chain combines TRBV4-2 with TRBJ1-4, with D possibly matching TRBD1 (5 bases). Written as DNA, the CDR3 is TGTGCCAGCAGCCAAGTAGGGGCTGATGAAAAACTGTTTTTT. Its translation is CASSQVGADEKLFF.